One and the same sample provided the 10 T cell receptor beta chains below, sequenced in a study of long-term antiretroviral therapy in people with HIV. Run at survey level, the immunoSEQ assay was version v3.0. The table came from immunoSEQ multiplex PCR; TCRdb's copy has only in-frame clones and leaves some out. Of 35,000 or so clones listed, roughly 80% are singletons. Sequencing used unsorted PBMCs, obtained 2 years after starting antiretroviral therapy. These receptors originate from a woman aged 45-65 years with HIV.

This clone was counted between two and nine times. CDR3 sequence reads: CASNTGGDTQYF. In nucleotides, the CDR3 is TGTGCCAGTAATACCGGGGGGGATACGCAGTATTTT. V and J are TRBV19 and TRBJ2-3, with 7 bases that match TRBD2. V shed 7 bases, J shed 6 bases, and the junction held 4 bases outside the gene matches. The germline V gene has CDR1 LNHDA and CDR2 SQIVND (reference sequence). This CDR3 is 12 amino acids long.

In this sample, this clone turned up once. The chain has TRBV6-6 and TRBJ1-4; unclear D gene. Germline V lookup: CDR1 MNHNY, CDR2 SVGAGI (reference sequence). Between the trimmed V and J ends, which lost 0 bases and 8 bases, there was a span of 4 bases. The CDR3 sequence is 12 residues long. The CDR3 DNA sequence: TGTGCCAGCAGTTACTCCGAAGAAAAACTGTTTTTT. Translating it yields CASSYSEEKLFF.

This clone was picked up a small number of times. The chain employs TRBV4-1 and TRBJ1-5; 9 bases line up with TRBD1. Germline-derived CDR1 and CDR2 are MGHRA and YSYEKL. The CDR3 is made up of 17 amino acids. V was pared by 0 bases and J by 1 base, with 4 bases of the junction left unmatched. The CDR3 DNA reads as TGCGCCAGCAGCCAAGAGGGGACAGGGTTCAGCAATCAGCCCCAGCATTTT. Translation gives CASSQEGTGFSNQPQHF.

This rearrangement joins TRBV27 to TRBJ1-1; possibly TRBD1 for D (5 bases). CDR3 length: 14 residues. The germline V gene has CDR1 MNHEY and CDR2 SMNVEV (reference sequence). The V end was cut by 3 bases, the J end by 1 base, with 9 bases between. The CDR3 protein is CASSLGRRNTEAFF. DNA for the CDR3: TGTGCCAGCAGTTTGGGACGGCGGAACACTGAAGCTTTCTTT.

The J gene is TRBJ2-3, the V gene TRBV19, with D unclear. The length of the CDR3 is 12 residues. Germline V CDR1 and CDR2: LNHDA, SQIVND (reference sequence). Trimming left V 4 bases short and J 2 bases short, with 4 bases between. CDR3 DNA: TGTGCCAGTAGTAGGCACACAGATACGCAGTATTTT. The encoded protein is CASSRHTDTQYF.

This chain connects TRBV12-5 to TRBJ2-1, with D unresolved. With 2 bases removed from V and 9 bases from J, the gap between germline ends came to 5 bases. Per germline, CDR1 LGHNT and CDR2 FRNRAP. The length of the CDR3 is 11 residues. CDR3 in amino acids: CASGLLFEQFF. The CDR3 DNA reads TGTGCTAGTGGTTTGCTGTTTGAGCAGTTCTTC.

The CDR3 protein is CASRSGTDRGGYTF. The CDR3, as DNA: TGCGCCAGCAGGTCCGGGACTGACAGGGGCGGCTACACCTTC. V gene TRBV10-2 combines with J gene TRBJ1-2; 8 bases fit TRBD1. The CDR3 loop spans 14 amino acids. The junction had 11 bases not matched to a gene; V was cut back by 6 bases and J by 8 bases. Germline assignment: CDR1 WSHSY and CDR2 SAAADI.

The chain is built from TRBV2 and TRBJ2-3; possibly TRBD1 or TRBD2 for D (5 bases each). The V gene's germline CDR1 is SNHLY and CDR2 FYNNEI. Between the trimmed V and J ends, which lost 5 bases and 2 bases, there was a span of 14 bases. This CDR3 is 15 amino acids long. The CDR3 region is CASSLISGTTDTQYF. As DNA, the CDR3 is TGTGCCAGCAGTCTTATCTCCGGGACCACAGATACGCAGTATTTT.

The chain links TRBV7-9 to TRBJ2-5; unclear D gene. The germline CDR1 and CDR2 sequences are SEHNR and FQNEAQ (reference sequence). The V end lost 3 bases, the J end lost 2 bases, and 7 bases lay between the germline ends. CDR3 length: 13 amino acids. The chain's CDR3 is CASSLGSQETQYF. The CDR3 nucleotides read TGTGCCAGCAGCTTGGGCAGTCAAGAGACCCAGTACTTC.

The chain carries TRBV6-1 and TRBJ2-1, with 7 bases matching TRBD1. This CDR3 contains 14 residues. V trimming: 7 bases; J trimming: 5 bases; junction bases outside the gene matches: 8. Germline-derived CDR1 and CDR2 are MNHNS and SASEGT. CDR3 in amino acids: CASTLTGTNNEQFF. Here the CDR3 DNA reads TGTGCCAGCACCTTGACAGGGACAAACAATGAGCAGTTCTTC.